This TCR beta chain was captured in a study of blood T cell repertoires in COVID-19. Produced via immunoSEQ multiplex PCR; TCRdb's table is partial and in-frame only. Among 150,000 or so clones listed, 65% to 90% were seen once. Germline V lookup: CDR1 SGHKS, CDR2 YYEKEE (reference sequence). CDR3 length equals 16 residues. The V and J ends lost 0 bases and 1 base respectively, with 12 bases between them. This clone was found once. V and J are TRBV5-5 and TRBJ2-3; possibly TRBD2 for D (6 bases). This clonotype was obtained from a man aged 55 to 70 with acute or convalescent COVID-19. Material for sequencing was peripheral blood. The CDR3 here is CASSLVGGRGTDTQYF. The CDR3 DNA reads TGTGCCAGCAGCTTGGTCGGGGGACGTGGCACAGATACGCAGTATTTT. Looking up the rest from reference TRBV5-5 and TRBJ2-3 gives the full variable domain: DAGVTQSPTHLIKTRGQQVTLRCSPISGHKSVSWYQQVLGQGPQFIFQYYEKEERGRGNFPDRFSARQFPNYSSELNVNALLLGDSALYLCASSLVGGRGTDTQYFGPGTRLTVL.